Shown below are 10 T cell receptor beta chains from a single sample sequenced in a study of T cell responses to AZD1222 COVID-19 vaccine. Only in-frame clones appear in the TCRdb table, and some are missing; sequencing was by immunoSEQ multiplex PCR. Of 120,000 or so clones detected, 70% to 90% appear once; the ten largest clones hold 1.6%. Sample: peripheral blood, taken on day 0 of AZD1222 vaccination. Receptor source: an adult in good health.

The chain employs TRBV6-5 and TRBJ2-1, with 7 bases matching TRBD2. The CDR3 is 15 amino acids. V shed 6 bases and J 10 bases; nucleotides not matched to a gene: 15. The germline gives CDR1 MNHEY, CDR2 SVGAGI. The DNA for the CDR3 is TGTGCCAGCAGCAAACTCCGACTAGCCGAAGAGGAGCAGTTCTTC. Residues: CASSKLRLAEEEQFF.

The genes are TRBV18 and TRBJ1-5, with D uncertain. Germline lookup yields CDR1 KGHSH and CDR2 LQKENI. V lost 3 bases and J lost 9, with 9 bases in between. This CDR3 contains 12 residues. Here the CDR3 DNA reads TGTGCCAGCTCACCTCCGGGCAGGCCCCAGCATTTT. This gives the protein CASSPPGRPQHF.

This sequence joins TRBV27 and TRBJ2-3; 9 nucleotides agree with TRBD2. This CDR3 has 15 residues. CDR1 MNHEY and CDR2 SMNVEV come from the germline V gene (reference sequence). V gave up 5 bases and J gave up 4 bases; unmatched junction bases: 7. The CDR3 region is CASSPLAGEADTQYF. The CDR3 bases are TGTGCCAGCAGTCCGTTAGCGGGAGAAGCAGATACGCAGTATTTT.

The rearrangement links TRBV6-5 to TRBJ2-4; D assignment may be TRBD1 or TRBD2 (5 bases each). V was cut by 6 bases and J by 6 bases, with 15 bases left in between. Germline loops: CDR1 MNHEY, CDR2 SVGAGI. The CDR3 spans 14 residues. The CDR3 DNA sequence: TGTGCCAGCAGCCCGGGACGATTCGGAAACATTCAGTACTTC. Its translation: CASSPGRFGNIQYF.

This clone was seen more than once but under ten times. V and J are TRBV3-1 (or the pseudogene TRBV3-2) and TRBJ1-6; D not resolved. Germline V gives CDR1 LGHDT, CDR2 YNNKEL (reference sequence). V gave up 4 bases and J gave up 0 bases, with 7 bases separating them. This CDR3 has 15 residues. The CDR3 region is CASSPVDSYNSPLHF. CDR3 bases: TGTGCCAGCAGCCCTGTCGACTCCTATAATTCACCCCTCCACTTT.

This clone appeared once. V gene TRBV27 combines with J gene TRBJ1-1; possibly TRBD1 for D (5 bases). CDR3 length: 16 amino acids. CDR1 and CDR2 from the germline V gene are MNHEY and SMNVEV (reference sequence). Trimming stripped 3 bases from V and 0 bases from J, with 14 bases between. The DNA for the CDR3 is TGTGCCAGCAGTTTGCTCGGGGGTCGGGTGAACACTGAAGCTTTCTTT. Translating gives CASSLLGGRVNTEAFF.

V is TRBV30 and J is TRBJ1-5; D is possibly TRBD1 (6 bases). Germline V gene data show CDR1 as GTSNPN and CDR2 as SVGIG (reference sequence). The CDR3 consists of 13 residues. V lost 3 bases and J 4 bases, leaving 10 bases between the germline ends. CDR3 residues: CAWSGQKNQPQHF. DNA of the CDR3: TGTGCCTGGAGCGGACAGAAAAATCAGCCCCAGCATTTT.

This chain links TRBV5-8 with TRBJ1-1, with 9 bases identical to TRBD1. With V trimmed by 2 bases and J by 7 bases, 6 bases remained unmatched. The V gene's germline CDR1 is SGHTS and CDR2 YDEGEE. This CDR3 is 14 amino acids long. CDR3 bases: TGTGCCAGCAGCTTTGACAGGGGGATCGGTGAAGCTTTCTTT. Translation: CASSFDRGIGEAFF.

The V gene is TRBV3-1 (or the pseudogene TRBV3-2), the J gene TRBJ1-2; the D is unclear. In germline, CDR1 is LGHDT, CDR2 YNNKEL (reference sequence). This CDR3 region has 15 residues. V was pared by 1 base and J by 5 bases, with 14 bases between. CDR3 sequence (DNA): TGTGCCAGCAGCCAAGGTCGCGCGGGAGGTTATGGCTACACCTTC. Its protein product is CASSQGRAGGYGYTF.

This sequence joins TRBV5-1 and TRBJ1-2; TRBD1 matches 9 bases. Germline CDR1 reads SGHRS; CDR2 reads YFSETQ. V lost 4 bases, J lost 4 bases, and 5 bases stayed unmatched. CDR3 length equals 14 residues. CDR3: CASSRDRVGYGYTF. The CDR3 coding sequence is TGCGCCAGCAGCAGGGACAGGGTAGGCTATGGCTACACCTTC.